The following is a TCR beta chain sequence with its context. Germline V gene sequence: CDR1 MNHNS, CDR2 SASEGT. The V gene end was trimmed by 5 bases and the J gene end by 0 bases; junction bases not matched to a gene: 10. This CDR3 region has 18 residues. This entry belongs to a study of T cells in Graves' hyperthyroidism and ophthalmopathy. Diagnostic decisions used clinical symptoms, serum thyroxine and TRAb, thyroid ultrasound and orbital computed tomography. RNA transcripts gave rise to amplified TCR beta CDR3 regions. During a first-round RT-PCR of the TCR CDR3, the HTBI primer set was used. TCRdb re-called the multiplex PCR reads with MiXCR, one entry per CDR3 protein. The sample consists of roughly 420,000 distinct CDR3 sequences, 15% to 18% of them appearing once.

This chain uses TRBV6-1 with TRBJ2-1; 10 bases agree with TRBD2. Source material: blood. The clonotype was recovered from a woman between 18 and 30 years old with Graves' hyperthyroidism. Written as DNA, the CDR3 is TGTGCCAGCAGTTTTAACCCAGCGGGAGGGCCCTCCTACAATGAGCAGTTCTTC. Translating it yields CASSFNPAGGPSYNEQFF.